This TCR beta chain was recovered during a study of blood T cell repertoires in COVID-19. Overall study context: Spain, Italy and the United States supplied samples that represented acute and convalescent COVID-19.

CDR3 length equals 14 residues. Per the germline V gene, CDR1 is GTSNPN and CDR2 is SVGIG (reference sequence). V lost 1 base to trimming and J lost 5 bases; unmatched junction nucleotides: 5. Sequencing was performed with immunoSEQ multiplex PCR; in TCRdb, only in-frame clones are kept and a portion is missing. Of tens of thousands of clones in the sample, around 76% were seen once. The chain carries TRBV30 and TRBJ2-3; 8 positions agree with TRBD1. The sequenced material came from peripheral blood. This TCR was sampled from a human donor in a cohort sampled during active COVID-19. The CDR3 nucleotides are TGTGCCTGGAGTGGACAGGGGATTGAAGATACGCAGTATTTT. Amino acids: CAWSGQGIEDTQYF.